One sample yielded the 5 T cell receptor beta chains listed below, sequenced in a study of CD8 T cells in Susac syndrome. Random-hexamer reverse transcription was applied to about 0.45 to 1 ug RNA. Each CDR3 protein is one row after TCRdb ran MiXCR on the immunoSEQ multiplex PCR reads. Of over 95,000 distinct CDR3 sequences detected, around 90% appear once; the ten largest clones hold about 0.14%. Specimen: CD4+ T cells from PBMCs. Source of these receptors: a human donor in good health.

The chain is built from TRBV3-1 and TRBJ1-2; D is perhaps TRBD1 (5 bases). Trimming pared 2 bases from V and 8 bases from J, leaving 21 bases between. Germline CDR1 LGHDT, CDR2 YNNKEL (reference sequence). The CDR3 consists of 16 residues. CDR3 region: CASSQSVLQENRGYTF. The DNA of the CDR3 is TGTGCCAGCAGCCAATCAGTCTTACAGGAGAATCGCGGCTACACCTTC.

The CDR3 reads CASSLSDRNTQYF. The CDR3 DNA is TGTGCCAGCAGTTTATCCGACAGAAATACGCAGTATTTT. This chain uses TRBV27 with TRBJ2-3, with D perhaps TRBD1 (5 bases). V was trimmed by 0 bases and J by 7 bases, leaving 8 bases between them. The CDR3 runs 13 residues. Germline values: CDR1 MNHEY, CDR2 SMNVEV (reference sequence).

V and J are TRBV7-6 and TRBJ2-1; TRBD1 matches at 7 bases. The CDR3 is 17 amino acids. Germline V gene data show CDR1 as SGHVS and CDR2 as FNYEAQ. V lost 0 bases to trimming and J lost 4 bases; unmatched junction nucleotides: 9. DNA of the CDR3: TGTGCCAGCAGCTTAGCGTCCGGTCGGACAGGTTACAATGAGCAGTTCTTC. Translated, it gives CASSLASGRTGYNEQFF.

The table lists this clonotype with a count of one. The chain combines TRBV5-1 with TRBJ2-3; perhaps TRBD1 as D (6 bases). The CDR3 extends over 14 amino acids. V lost 1 base and J lost 4, with 10 bases in between. Looked up from germline, CDR1 is SGHRS and CDR2 is YFSETQ. The CDR3 DNA reads TGCGCCAGCAGCTTGTACAGGGTGGCAGATACGCAGTATTTT. Translated: CASSLYRVADTQYF.

This clonotype showed up just a few times. The rearrangement links TRBV3-1 to TRBJ1-1; maybe TRBD1 (5 bases). The CDR3 consists of 14 residues. Trimming removed 1 base from V and 2 bases from J, with 8 bases in between. CDR1 LGHDT and CDR2 YNNKEL come from the germline V gene (reference sequence). Here the CDR3 DNA reads TGTGCCAGCAGCCAAGTTCAGGGAAACACTGAAGCTTTCTTT. As protein: CASSQVQGNTEAFF.